This section outlines one T cell receptor (beta chain) sequence together with its context. This entry belongs to a study of T cells after somatic rescue of genetic block. V gave up 1 base and J gave up 2 bases; unmatched junction bases: 5. The V gene's germline CDR1 is LGHNA and CDR2 YSLEER. The CDR3 is made up of 16 amino acids. Produced via immunoSEQ multiplex PCR; TCRdb's table is partial and in-frame only. This repertoire shows approximately 67,000 clones, under 95% found once; its top ten account for under 4%. The sequenced sample was peripheral blood mononuclear cells (PBMCs). The chain employs TRBV4-3 and TRBJ2-7; TRBD1 aligns across 10 bases. The receptor's source is a man in his forties. CDR3 nucleotide sequence: TGCGCCAGCAGCCAAGGGAGCGGGACAGGGGCCTACGAGCAGTACTTC. This translates into CASSQGSGTGAYEQYF.